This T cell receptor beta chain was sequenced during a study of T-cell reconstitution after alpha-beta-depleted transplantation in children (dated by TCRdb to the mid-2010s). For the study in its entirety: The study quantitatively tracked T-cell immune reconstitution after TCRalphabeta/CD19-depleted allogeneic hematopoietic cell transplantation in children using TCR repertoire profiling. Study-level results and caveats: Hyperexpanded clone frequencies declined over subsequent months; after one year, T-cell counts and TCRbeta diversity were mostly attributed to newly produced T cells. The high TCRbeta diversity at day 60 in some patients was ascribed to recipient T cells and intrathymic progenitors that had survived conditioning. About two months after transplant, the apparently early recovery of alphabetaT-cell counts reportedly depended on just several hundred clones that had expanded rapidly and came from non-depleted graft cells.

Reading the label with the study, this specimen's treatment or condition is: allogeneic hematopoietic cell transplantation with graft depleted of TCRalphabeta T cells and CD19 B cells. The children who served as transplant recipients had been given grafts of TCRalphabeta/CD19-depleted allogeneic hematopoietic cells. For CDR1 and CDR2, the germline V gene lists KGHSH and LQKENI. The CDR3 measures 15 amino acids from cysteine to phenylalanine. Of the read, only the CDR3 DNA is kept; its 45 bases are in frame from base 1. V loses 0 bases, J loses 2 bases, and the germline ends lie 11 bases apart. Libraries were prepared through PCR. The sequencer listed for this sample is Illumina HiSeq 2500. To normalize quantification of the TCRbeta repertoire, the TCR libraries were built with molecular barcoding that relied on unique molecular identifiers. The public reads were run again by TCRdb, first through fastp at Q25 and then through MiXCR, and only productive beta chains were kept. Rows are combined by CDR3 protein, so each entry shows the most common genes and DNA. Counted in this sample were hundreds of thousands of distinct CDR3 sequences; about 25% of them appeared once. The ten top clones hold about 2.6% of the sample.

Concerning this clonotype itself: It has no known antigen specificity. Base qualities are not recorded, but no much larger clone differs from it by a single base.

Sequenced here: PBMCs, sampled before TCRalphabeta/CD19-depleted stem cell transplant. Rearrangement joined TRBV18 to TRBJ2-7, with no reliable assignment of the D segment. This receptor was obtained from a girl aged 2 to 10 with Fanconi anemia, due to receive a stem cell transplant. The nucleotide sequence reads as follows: TGTGCCAGCTCACCACCAACAGTTTCCCCCTACGAGCAGTACTTC. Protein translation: CASSPPTVSPYEQYF.